This T cell receptor beta chain was retrieved from a study of blood T cell repertoires in COVID-19. Turning to the study itself: Both acute and convalescent COVID-19 samples were obtained from the United States, Italy and Spain.

This CDR3 comprises 13 residues. Germline values: CDR1 LNHDA, CDR2 SQIVND (reference sequence). Between the trimmed V and J ends, which lost 6 bases and 10 bases, there was a span of 18 bases. Sequenced by immunoSEQ multiplex PCR; TCRdb stores in-frame clones only, minus some. The sample shows around 380,000 clones, 81% of them seen only once. Specimen: peripheral blood. The TCR originated in a human donor with acute or convalescent COVID-19. The donor label of this sample is uncertain. The V call is TRBV19, the J call TRBJ1-1, with D uncertain. The CDR3 coding sequence is TGTGCCAGTAGCAGAGGAGGTGTCGTCAGAGCTTTCTTT. It translates to CASSRGGVVRAFF.